Listed below are T cell receptor beta chains from one sample, sequenced in a study of T cells in Graves' hyperthyroidism and ophthalmopathy. MiXCR, run by TCRdb on the multiplex PCR reads, gives a single entry per CDR3 protein. Seen here are about 380,000 distinct CDR3 sequences, less than 20% observed once, and the top ten hold 40%. Sequences were obtained from blood. These receptors were obtained from a young man with Graves' ophthalmopathy. The CDR3 runs from the conserved cysteine through the conserved F or W. A D gene is named only where the DNA matches it firmly. Clone size is stated in some rows and not others, as once, few, many or a class when expanded.

v_call,d_call,clone_size,j_call,cdr3_nt,cdr3_aa
TRBV6-1,TRBD1,NA,TRBJ2-5,TGTGCCAGCAGTTTGGGACCGACAGGGGAAGGGTCGGAGACCCAGTACTTC,CASSLGPTGEGSETQYF
TRBV10-3,NA,NA,TRBJ2-5,TGTGCCATCAGTGGGGGATCAGGACGGTTCCAAGAGACCCAGTACTTC,CAISGGSGRFQETQYF
TRBV5-1,NA,many,TRBJ1-1,TGCGCCAGCAGCTTGGCGGGCAGCTTGAACACTGAAGCTTTCTTT,CASSLAGSLNTEAFF
TRBV28,NA,NA,TRBJ1-2,TGTGCCAGCGCTGGGAAGGGCTACACCTTC,CASAGKGYTF
TRBV6-1,TRBD1,many,TRBJ1-1,TGTGCCAGCAGACCGGGACAGGGAGGCAGTGAAGCTTTCTTT,CASRPGQGGSEAFF
TRBV6-1,NA,few,TRBJ2-3,TGTGCCAGCAGTTGGTCTGTAGGGGATACGCAGTATTTT,CASSWSVGDTQYF
TRBV12-3/TRBV12-4,TRBD2,many,TRBJ2-3,TGTGCCAGCAGTTCGATAACTAGCGGGGGGGGCACAGATACGCAGTATTTT,CASSSITSGGGTDTQYF
TRBV4-2,TRBD1,NA,TRBJ2-1,TGTGCCAGCAGGGGACAGGGGTCGAGCAATGAGCAGTTCTTC,CASRGQGSSNEQFF
TRBV10-1,NA,many,TRBJ1-1,TGCGCCAGCACAGAGGTACGCACTGAAGCTTTCTTT,CASTEVRTEAFF
TRBV11-3,TRBD1,many,TRBJ2-7,TGTGCCAGCAGCTCCCGGGACAGTTACGAGCAGTACTTC,CASSSRDSYEQYF
TRBV10-2,TRBD2,many,TRBJ2-2,TGCGCCAGCAGACCGGGACTAGCAAACACCGGGGAGCTGTTTTTT,CASRPGLANTGELFF
TRBV18,NA,NA,TRBJ2-2,TGTGCCAGCTCACCTAGGGATAACACCGGGGAGCTGTTTTTT,CASSPRDNTGELFF
TRBV3-1,NA,many,TRBJ1-6,TGTGCCAGCAGCCAAGATCATCAGGGTGGAGATTCACCCCTCCACTTT,CASSQDHQGGDSPLHF
TRBV3-1,TRBD1,NA,TRBJ1-3,TGTGCCAGCTCACGTTTAACCTTAACAGGGGAGCCTGGAAACACCATATATTTT,CASSRLTLTGEPGNTIYF
TRBV2,NA,NA,TRBJ2-1,TGTGCCAGCAGTATCCACGGGGGCGATGAGCAGTTCTTC,CASSIHGGDEQFF
TRBV20-1,NA,NA,TRBJ1-1,TGCAGTGCTAGAGAGGCTTTCCGGGGCCCTGAAGCTTTCTTT,CSAREAFRGPEAFF